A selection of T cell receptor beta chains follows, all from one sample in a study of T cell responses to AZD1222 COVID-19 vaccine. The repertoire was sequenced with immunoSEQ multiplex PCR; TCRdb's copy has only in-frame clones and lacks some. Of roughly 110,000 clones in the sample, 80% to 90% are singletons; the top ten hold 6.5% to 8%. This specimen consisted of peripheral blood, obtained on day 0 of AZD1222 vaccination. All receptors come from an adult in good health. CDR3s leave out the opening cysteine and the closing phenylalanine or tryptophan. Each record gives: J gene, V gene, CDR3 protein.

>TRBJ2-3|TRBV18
ASSAWGDTQY
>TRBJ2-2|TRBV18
ASSPRDGELF
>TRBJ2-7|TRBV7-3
ASSFQAGEAYEQY
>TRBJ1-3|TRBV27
ASSDGGRNSGNTIY
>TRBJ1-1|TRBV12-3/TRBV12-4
ASSLGGSTEAF
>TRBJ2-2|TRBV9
ASSVVGSGTLSGELF
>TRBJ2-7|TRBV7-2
ASSTSGSYEQY
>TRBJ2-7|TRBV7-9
ASSPTGYEQY
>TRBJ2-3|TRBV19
ASSMGGQRTDTQY
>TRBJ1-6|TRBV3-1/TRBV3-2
ASRLGLDNSPLH
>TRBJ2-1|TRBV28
ASSLQIGFNEQF
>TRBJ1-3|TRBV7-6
ASSSHRLSGNTIY
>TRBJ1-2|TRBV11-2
ASSLAQGVRGYT
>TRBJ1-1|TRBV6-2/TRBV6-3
ASSLQGATNTEAF
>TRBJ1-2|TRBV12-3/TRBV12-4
ASSPGTRYGYT
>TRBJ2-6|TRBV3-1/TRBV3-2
ASSQEGGGGGTQAPSGANVLT
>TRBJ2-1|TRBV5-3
ARRQPGLAGRVEQF
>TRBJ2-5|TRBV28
ASSNQETQY
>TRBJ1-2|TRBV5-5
ASSLLGRGYT
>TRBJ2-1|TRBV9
ASSPDGGSYNEQF
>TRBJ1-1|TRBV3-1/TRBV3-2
ASSLGAPTEAF
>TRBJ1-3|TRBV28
ASSGGSGNTIY
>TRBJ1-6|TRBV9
ASSVEGTGKSPLH
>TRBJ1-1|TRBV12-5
ASVMNTEAF
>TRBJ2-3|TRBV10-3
AIPSDGTSGRDTQY
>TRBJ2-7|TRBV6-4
ASSDSNVYEQY
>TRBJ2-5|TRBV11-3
ASSFSSGRIQETQY
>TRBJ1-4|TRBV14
ASSQEGRGPEKLF
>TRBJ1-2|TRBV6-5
ASSSGTGIDYGYT
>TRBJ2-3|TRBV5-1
ASSLGDRDTRLDTQY
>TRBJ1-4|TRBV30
AWNRQINEKLF
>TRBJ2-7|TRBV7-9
ASSSFWTRSSYEQY
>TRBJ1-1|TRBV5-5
ASSWSTNTEAF
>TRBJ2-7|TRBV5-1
ASSLQSGAGEQY
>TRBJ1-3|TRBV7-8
ASSYQDRNSGNTIY
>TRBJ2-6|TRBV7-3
ASSRGNSGANVLT
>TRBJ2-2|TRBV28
ASSLSASGELF
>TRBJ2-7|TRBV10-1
ASRGTGTYEQY
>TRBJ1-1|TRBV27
ASSLLGQGPNTEAF
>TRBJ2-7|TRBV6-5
ASSWDRLSYEQY
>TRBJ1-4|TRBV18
ASSPPGQGDDEKLF
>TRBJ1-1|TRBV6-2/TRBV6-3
ASSYGGSPTEAF
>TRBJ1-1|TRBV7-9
ASSLGGAGFLYPEAF
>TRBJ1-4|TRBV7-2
ASSFRTQTEKLF
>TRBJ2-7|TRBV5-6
ASTLTGTYEQY
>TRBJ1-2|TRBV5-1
ASSLEIFEGYT
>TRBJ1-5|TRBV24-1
ATSGSPPGDGPQH
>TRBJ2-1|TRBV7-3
ASSPQNNPAVSQF
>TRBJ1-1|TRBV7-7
ASSLRQDTEAF
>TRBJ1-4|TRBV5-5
ASTAGGGATNEKLF
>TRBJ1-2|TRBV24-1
ATSDRWDYGYT
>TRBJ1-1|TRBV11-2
ASIFQGIGTEAF
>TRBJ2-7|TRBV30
AWSPLRASHEQY
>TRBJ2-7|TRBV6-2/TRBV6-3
ASSSGSTLWLAVSYEQY
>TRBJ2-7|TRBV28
ASTSGDSYEQY
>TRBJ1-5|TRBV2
ASSGQRPPQH
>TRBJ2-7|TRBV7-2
ASRLGQGSNEQY
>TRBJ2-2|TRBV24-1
ATSGLAGTGELF
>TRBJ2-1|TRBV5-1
ASSLGLAGGPLYNEQF
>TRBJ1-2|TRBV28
ASRTGGANYGYT